Shown below are 30 T cell receptor beta chains from a single sample sequenced in a study of radiation and T cells in renal cell carcinoma (dated by TCRdb to the early 2020s). The time point label here, explained by the study, means: blood 2 weeks post-SBRT. What the treatment or condition label conveys for this sample: 15 Gy SBRT to primary tumor, nephrectomy 4 weeks later. The library was built by means of the immunoSEQ multiplex PCR assay. Not all clones reach the TCRdb copy of this immuneACCESS table, which keeps in-frame sequences only. Checked studies attribute under half of the gap to unresolved V genes and leave the rest unexplained. Counted in this sample were about 130,000 clones; 65% to 85% of them appeared once. The ten largest clones take up 5% to 6.5% of the sample. Sequences were derived from blood, sampled from a patient whose treatment included radiotherapy and nephrectomy. These receptors came from a man in his forties or fifties with renal cell carcinoma.

The chain combines TRBV4-2 with TRBJ2-7, with 10 bases matching TRBD2. The J segment lost 3 bases and the V segment lost 2 bases, leaving 13 bases of the junction unmatched. CDR1 and CDR2 from the germline V gene are LGHNA and YNFKEQ. The CDR3 is made up of 18 amino acids. This CDR3 reads CASSQQVGAGGGNYEQYF. Here the CDR3 DNA reads TGTGCCAGCAGCCAACAAGTAGGAGCGGGAGGGGGTAACTACGAGCAGTACTTC.

The J gene is TRBJ2-3, the V gene TRBV4-3; 12 nucleotides align to TRBD1. This CDR3 is built from 16 residues. The V segment lost 1 base and the J segment 4 bases; nucleotides outside the gene matches: 3. Germline assignment: CDR1 LGHNA and CDR2 YSLEER. The chain's CDR3 is CASSQAGQGAADTQYF. The CDR3 region has the DNA TGCGCCAGCAGCCAAGCGGGACAGGGGGCTGCAGATACGCAGTATTTT.

The rearrangement uses TRBV7-2 and TRBJ1-2; TRBD1 matches 7 bases. V lost 5 bases to trimming and J lost 3 bases; unmatched junction nucleotides: 12. The CDR3 runs to 16 residues. Looked up from germline, CDR1 is SGHTA and CDR2 is FQGNSA. CDR3 coding DNA: TGTGCCAGCAGCCCCCACTCGGCCGACAGGGACTATGGCTACACCTTC. As protein: CASSPHSADRDYGYTF.

The sample holds a few counts of this clone. This sequence joins TRBV28 and TRBJ1-5; TRBD1 might be the D (5 bases). Germline-derived CDR1 and CDR2 are MDHEN and SYDVKM. CDR3 length: 17 amino acids. Trimming left V 6 bases short and J 0 bases short, with 18 bases between. CDR3 DNA: TGTGCCAGCAGCATACCGGGGGGGATGAATAGCAATCAGCCCCAGCATTTT. Protein: CASSIPGGMNSNQPQHF.

This clone was detected only a few times. V is TRBV9 and J is TRBJ2-3; D is undetermined. The ends were cut back, 0 bases at V and 0 bases at J, with 8 bases in the middle. The CDR3 is 15 residues long. Germline lookup yields CDR1 SGDLS and CDR2 YYNGEE. The CDR3 coding sequence is TGTGCCAGCAGCGTAGAGGACGGTAGCACAGATACGCAGTATTTT. Encoded protein: CASSVEDGSTDTQYF.

This chain joins TRBV10-3 and TRBJ2-5; TRBD2 agrees at 8 bases. The CDR3 runs 17 residues. Germline V lookup: CDR1 ENHRY, CDR2 SYGVKD. With 6 bases clipped from V and 4 bases from J, the junction kept 16 bases outside the gene matches. CDR3: CAISSGSGSPSGETQYF. DNA for the CDR3: TGTGCCATCAGCTCCGGAAGCGGGAGCCCCTCGGGAGAGACCCAGTACTTC.

This clone was observed a single time. This chain links TRBV9 with TRBJ1-5; 9 positions match TRBD1. The J segment lost 4 bases and the V segment lost 4 bases, leaving 6 bases of the junction unmatched. Germline V gene lookup returns CDR1 SGDLS and CDR2 YYNGEE. The CDR3 has 15 residues. Here the CDR3 reads CASSRTGEANQPQHF. The CDR3 DNA sequence: TGTGCCAGCAGCCGGACAGGGGAGGCGAATCAGCCCCAGCATTTT.

CDR3 DNA sequence: TGTGCCAGCAGCGTAGCGGGAGGGTTTTTAGGGAATGAGCAGTTCTTC. Protein sequence: CASSVAGGFLGNEQFF. The chain recombines TRBV9 with TRBJ2-1, with TRBD2 identical over 8 bases. The CDR3 is 16 residues long. Per the germline V gene, CDR1 is SGDLS and CDR2 is YYNGEE. J lost 7 bases, V lost 0 bases, and 9 bases had no gene match.

V usage is TRBV10-3 and J usage is TRBJ2-7, with 7 nucleotides matching TRBD2. The CDR3 spans 13 residues. Looked up from germline, CDR1 is ENHRY and CDR2 is SYGVKD. J gave up 2 bases and V 7 bases, and 5 bases lay outside the gene matches. The DNA for the CDR3 is TGTGCCATCATGGCGGGAGACACCTACGAGCAGTACTTC. Encoded protein: CAIMAGDTYEQYF.

The rearrangement links TRBV18 to TRBJ2-5, with a weak D call TRBD1 (6 bases). CDR1 is KGHSH and CDR2 is LQKENI in the germline V gene. This CDR3 has 13 amino acids. V was pared by 2 bases and J by 5 bases, with 9 bases between. CDR3 nucleotides: TGTGCCAGCTCACCAGCTACAGGGGAGACCCAGTACTTC. Translating it yields CASSPATGETQYF.

V is TRBV4-2 and J is TRBJ2-7, with TRBD2 identical over 7 bases. The CDR3 is 19 residues long. Trimming removed 4 bases from V and 0 bases from J; junction bases left unmatched: 18. Germline CDR1 LGHNA, CDR2 YNFKEQ. CDR3 region: CASSLGLVGRGTSSYEQYF. CDR3 DNA sequence: TGTGCCAGCAGCCTTGGTCTGGTGGGGCGGGGGACCAGCTCCTACGAGCAGTACTTC.

The sample holds one count of this clone. V is TRBV9 and J is TRBJ1-5; the D is unclear. Germline CDR1 is SGDLS and CDR2 is YYNGEE. Trimming removed 0 bases at V and 10 bases at J, with 11 bases between. The CDR3 covers 13 residues. This chain's CDR3 is CASSVGFFDPQHF. CDR3 nucleotides: TGTGCCAGCAGCGTAGGGTTTTTTGATCCCCAGCATTTT.

The genes are TRBV9 and TRBJ1-2; no clear D gene. The CDR3 sequence is 13 residues long. CDR1 is SGDLS, CDR2 YYNGEE, per germline. Trimming took off 1 base at V and 7 bases at J, with 11 bases between the two ends. CDR3 nucleotides: TGTGCCAGCAGCGTATTGGGGATAGGTGGCTACACCTTC. This gives the protein CASSVLGIGGYTF.

The CDR3 region is CASSTGTSRADTQYF. The CDR3 nucleotides are TGTGCCAGTAGTACCGGGACTAGCCGAGCAGATACGCAGTATTTT. The chain uses TRBV19 and TRBJ2-3; 9 bases agree with TRBD2. The J segment lost 4 bases and the V segment lost 4 bases, leaving 6 bases of the junction unmatched. The germline gives CDR1 LNHDA, CDR2 SQIVND (reference sequence). The CDR3 length is 15 residues.

This chain links TRBV7-2 with TRBJ1-2, with D possibly being TRBD1 (6 bases). This CDR3 contains 13 residues. Germline CDR1 reads SGHTA; CDR2 reads FQGNSA. The V end was cut by 2 bases, the J end by 8 bases, with 12 bases between. The CDR3 coding sequence is TGTGCCAGCAGCTTACCGAGGGGGGAGGGCTACACCTTC. This translates into CASSLPRGEGYTF.

V is TRBV30 and J is TRBJ1-5, with 10 bases that match TRBD1. Germline CDR1 GTSNPN, CDR2 SVGIG (reference sequence). The CDR3 runs 17 residues. V was clipped by 2 bases and J by 7 bases; unmatched bases: 14. The CDR3 DNA follows: TGTGCCTGGAGTAGAAAGAGGGACAGGGGACGGGAGCAGCCCCAGCATTTT. It encodes CAWSRKRDRGREQPQHF. The full variable domain, in which reference TRBV30 and TRBJ1-5 provide the parts outside the CDR3, is SQTIHQWPATLVQPVGSPLSLECTVEGTSNPNLYWYRQAAGRGLQLLFYSVGIGQISSEVPQNLSASRPQDRQFILSSKKLLLSDSGFYLCAWSRKRDRGREQPQHFGDGTRLSIL.

The chain couples TRBV27 to TRBJ2-7; 9 bases agree with TRBD2. Germline V gene lookup returns CDR1 MNHEY and CDR2 SMNVEV (reference sequence). V lost 2 bases to trimming and J lost 4 bases; unmatched junction nucleotides: 9. The CDR3 sequence is 16 residues long. The CDR3 loop is CASSLLAGSSGYEQYF. In DNA, the CDR3 is TGTGCCAGCAGTTTACTAGCGGGAAGTAGCGGGTACGAGCAGTACTTC.

This sequence joins TRBV30 and TRBJ2-7; 10 nucleotides line up with TRBD1. The CDR3 runs to 15 residues. Germline loops: CDR1 GTSNPN, CDR2 SVGIG (reference sequence). V shed 5 bases, J shed 9 bases, and the junction held 16 bases outside the gene matches. The CDR3 here is CAWAPAGQGSLWQYF. The CDR3 region has the DNA TGTGCCTGGGCCCCCGCGGGACAGGGGAGTTTGTGGCAGTACTTC.

This clone was counted between two and nine times. This sequence joins TRBV7-2 and TRBJ1-2; tentative D call: TRBD1 (6 bases). This CDR3 has 14 residues. CDR1 and CDR2 from the germline V gene are SGHTA and FQGNSA. V lost 1 base and J lost 2, with 8 bases in between. The CDR3 region is CASSLVGQNYGYTF. In nucleotides, the CDR3 is TGTGCCAGCAGCTTAGTAGGACAGAACTATGGCTACACCTTC.

This chain links TRBV6-1 with TRBJ1-5; 8 bases are a match to TRBD1. In germline, CDR1 is MNHNS, CDR2 SASEGT. The CDR3 contains 13 residues. The V gene end was trimmed by 6 bases and the J gene end by 5 bases; junction bases not matched to a gene: 3. DNA for the CDR3: TGTGCCAGCAGAGACAGGGGCGATCAGCCCCAGCATTTT. Protein product: CASRDRGDQPQHF.

The chain couples TRBV6-5 to TRBJ2-1; 13 bases map to TRBD2. CDR1 and CDR2 (germline): MNHEY, SVGAGI. The CDR3 has 15 residues. V shed 6 bases and J 5 bases; nucleotides not matched to a gene: 4. The CDR3 DNA reads as TGTGCCAGCAGAACTGGGACTAGCGGGAACAATGAGCAGTTCTTC. Encoded protein: CASRTGTSGNNEQFF.

V gene TRBV4-1 combines with J gene TRBJ2-7; TRBD1 is a possible D gene (6 bases). Germline loops: CDR1 MGHRA, CDR2 YSYEKL. This CDR3 contains 15 residues. V lost 1 base and J 2 bases, leaving 12 bases between the germline ends. The CDR3 sequence is CASSQGGQGPYEQYF. The CDR3 nucleotides read TGCGCCAGCAGCCAAGGGGGGCAGGGCCCCTACGAGCAGTACTTC.

The gene calls are TRBV19 and TRBJ1-4, with D perhaps TRBD1 (6 bases). The ends were cut back, 4 bases at V and 8 bases at J, with 17 bases in the middle. The CDR3 has 15 amino acids. CDR1 LNHDA and CDR2 SQIVND come from the germline V gene (reference sequence). The CDR3 spells CASSNRRGGLEKLFF. The DNA for the CDR3 is TGTGCCAGTAGTAACAGGAGGGGGGGCCTCGAAAAACTGTTTTTT.

This chain connects TRBV5-5 to TRBJ2-7; D gene ambiguous. This CDR3 is 13 amino acids long. In germline, CDR1 is SGHKS, CDR2 YYEKEE (reference sequence). V was clipped by 0 bases and J by 5 bases, with 9 bases between them. CDR3 in amino acids: CASSLEGDDEQYF. DNA for the CDR3: TGTGCCAGCAGCTTGGAGGGTGACGACGAGCAGTACTTC. Variable domain in full (rest from reference TRBV5-5 and TRBJ2-7): DAGVTQSPTHLIKTRGQQVTLRCSPISGHKSVSWYQQVLGQGPQFIFQYYEKEERGRGNFPDRFSARQFPNYSSELNVNALLLGDSALYLCASSLEGDDEQYFGPGTRLTVT.

The rearrangement links TRBV27 to TRBJ2-1, with TRBD2 matching over 10 bases. V lost 8 bases, J lost 5 bases, and 9 bases stayed unmatched. Germline-derived CDR1 and CDR2 are MNHEY and SMNVEV (reference sequence). The CDR3 is 15 amino acids. The CDR3 loop is CASSWGAGGDNEQFF. In nucleotides, the CDR3 is TGTGCCAGCTCATGGGGAGCGGGGGGGGACAATGAGCAGTTCTTC.

J is TRBJ2-1 and V is TRBV9; 16 bases are a match to TRBD2. CDR1 and CDR2 (germline): SGDLS, YYNGEE. J lost 6 bases, V lost 3 bases, and 6 bases had no gene match. The CDR3 totals 17 residues. The CDR3 coding sequence is TGTGCCAGCAGCGAGGGACTAGCGGGGGGGACTCGCAATGAGCAGTTCTTC. Amino acid sequence: CASSEGLAGGTRNEQFF.

This clone was seen a few times. This chain links TRBV2 with TRBJ2-2; 9 bases are shared with TRBD2. V trimming: 4 bases; J trimming: 6 bases; junction bases outside the gene matches: 12. Germline V gene lookup returns CDR1 SNHLY and CDR2 FYNNEI. The CDR3 is 17 residues long. Here the CDR3 DNA reads TGTGCCAGCAGTGTATCCTTAGCGGGAGAATTTTCCGGGGAGCTGTTTTTT. It translates to CASSVSLAGEFSGELFF.

V gene TRBV9 combines with J gene TRBJ2-1; no reliable D call. The CDR3 is 17 residues long. CDR1 is SGDLS and CDR2 is YYNGEE in the germline V gene. With 0 bases removed from V and 0 bases from J, the gap between germline ends came to 13 bases. CDR3 region: CASSVGRISNSYNEQFF. The DNA of the CDR3 is TGTGCCAGCAGCGTAGGAAGGATCAGCAACTCCTACAATGAGCAGTTCTTC.

This chain joins TRBV5-1 and TRBJ2-5; 11 nucleotides match TRBD1. CDR1 and CDR2 from the germline V gene are SGHRS and YFSETQ. The CDR3 length is 14 residues. V gave up 7 bases and J gave up 4 bases; unmatched junction bases: 6. The CDR3 protein is CASRAGTGGETQYF. The CDR3, as DNA: TGCGCCAGCCGCGCCGGGACAGGGGGAGAGACCCAGTACTTC.

This clone has a single count. The chain uses TRBV4-2 and TRBJ1-1, with a possible D match to TRBD1 (6 bases). Trimming pared 0 bases from V and 5 bases from J, leaving 13 bases between. Germline V gene data show CDR1 as LGHNA and CDR2 as YNFKEQ. CDR3 length equals 15 residues. CDR3 in amino acids: CASSQDKAGVTEAFF. CDR3 in DNA: TGTGCCAGCAGCCAAGATAAGGCAGGGGTGACTGAAGCTTTCTTT.